This T cell receptor (beta chain) was found in a study of cytomegalovirus exposure and HLA in healthy donors. This clone was seen a handful of times. PCR employed 60 Vbeta and 13 Jbeta primers. Clones were sequenced by immunoSEQ multiplex PCR, and TCRdb holds only the in-frame ones, with some missing. This table has 150,000 to 200,000 clones, roughly three quarters appearing once. The CDR3 runs 13 residues. V shed 6 bases, J shed 4 bases, and the junction held 5 bases outside the gene matches. Germline loops: CDR1 SEHNR, CDR2 FQNEAQ (reference sequence). Sequencing used PBMCs. The TCR comes from a male donor in good health and CMV-seropositive. This sequence joins TRBV7-9 and TRBJ1-2, with 7 bases lining up with TRBD1. The CDR3 DNA follows: TGTGCCAGCAGTCCCGGGACAGCCTATGGCTACACCTTC. Protein product: CASSPGTAYGYTF.